Presented here are 26 T cell receptor beta chains from one specimen sequenced in a study of technical replicates of blood from a few donors. The table came from immunoSEQ multiplex PCR; TCRdb's copy has only in-frame clones and leaves some out. The sample consists of 7,500 to 8,500 clones, almost 90% of them appearing once. The material sequenced was PBMCs. Receptors originate from a human donor in good health.

The CDR3 is CASSSDTGELFF. For the CDR3, the DNA is TGTGCCAGCAGCTCAGACACCGGGGAGCTGTTTTTT. The chain employs TRBV7-9 and TRBJ2-2; D gene unclear. CDR1 and CDR2 from the germline V gene are SEHNR and FQNEAQ (reference sequence). This CDR3 comprises 12 residues. V was shortened by 4 bases and J by 3 bases, with 3 bases between the two germline ends.

The gene calls are TRBV28 and TRBJ2-5, with 7 bases fitting TRBD2. The CDR3 totals 14 residues. Germline loops: CDR1 MDHEN, CDR2 SYDVKM. With V trimmed by 3 bases and J by 1 base, 2 bases remained unmatched. The CDR3 coding sequence is TGTGCCAGCAGTTTGTCTAGCGGCCAAGAGACCCAGTACTTC. This encodes CASSLSSGQETQYF.

This chain joins TRBV5-8 and TRBJ1-5; TRBD1 might be the D (5 bases). Germline CDR1 is SGHTS and CDR2 is YDEGEE. The CDR3 consists of 12 residues. Trimming left V 7 bases short and J 1 base short, with 6 bases between. DNA for the CDR3: TGTGCCAGCCAGGGAAGCAATCAGCCCCAGCATTTT. Translated, it gives CASQGSNQPQHF.

The rearrangement uses TRBV7-9 and TRBJ1-5; weak D call: TRBD1 (6 bases). Germline V gene data show CDR1 as SEHNR and CDR2 as FQNEAQ (reference sequence). The CDR3 totals 14 residues. V lost 5 bases to trimming and J lost 4 bases, with 12 bases between them. CDR3 in DNA: TGTGCCAGCAGCCCCGGGGGGGCTAATCAGCCCCAGCATTTT. It specifies CASSPGGANQPQHF.

The chain has TRBV15 and TRBJ2-5; the match to TRBD2 covers 9 bases. With 4 bases clipped from V and 4 bases from J, the junction kept 1 base outside the gene matches. CDR1 LNHNV and CDR2 YYDKDF come from the germline V gene (reference sequence). This CDR3 is built from 13 residues. The CDR3 DNA is TGTGCCACCAGCATTAGCGGGAGAGAGACCCAGTACTTC. This sequence encodes CATSISGRETQYF.

The chain recombines TRBV2 with TRBJ2-1; weak D call: TRBD2 (5 bases). The CDR3 totals 12 residues. V was pared by 7 bases and J by 5 bases, with 9 bases between. CDR1 is SNHLY, CDR2 FYNNEI, per germline. CDR3 in amino acids: CASNAGHNEQFF. CDR3 coding DNA: TGTGCCAGCAATGCGGGCCACAATGAGCAGTTCTTC. Variable domain in full (rest from reference TRBV2 and TRBJ2-1): EPEVTQTPSHQVTQMGQEVILRCVPISNHLYFYWYRQILGQKVEFLVSFYNNEISEKSEIFDDQFSVERPDGSNFTLKIRSTKLEDSAMYFCASNAGHNEQFFGPGTRLTVL.

This chain links TRBV30 with TRBJ1-5; D perhaps matches TRBD1 (6 bases). With 0 bases removed from V and 7 bases from J, the gap between germline ends came to 13 bases. Germline-derived CDR1 and CDR2 are GTSNPN and SVGIG (reference sequence). CDR3 length: 14 amino acids. CDR3 sequence: CAWSVGGGPQPQHF. The CDR3 DNA is TGTGCCTGGAGTGTAGGGGGGGGTCCACAGCCCCAGCATTTT.

The chain employs TRBV28 and TRBJ2-1; D ambiguous. V was clipped by 6 bases and J by 6 bases, with 15 bases between them. Germline CDR1 and CDR2: MDHEN and SYDVKM. This CDR3 comprises 14 residues. The CDR3 loop reads CASRPRLGSNEQFF. CDR3 nucleotide sequence: TGTGCCAGCAGGCCCCGACTGGGTTCCAATGAGCAGTTCTTC.

This chain uses TRBV6-6 with TRBJ2-2, with unresolved D. This CDR3 is 12 amino acids long. Looked up from germline, CDR1 is MNHNY and CDR2 is SVGAGI (reference sequence). V lost 1 base, J lost 6 bases, and 3 bases lay in between. The CDR3, as DNA: TGTGCCAGCAGTTACTACTCCGGGGAGCTGTTTTTT. Translation: CASSYYSGELFF.

The chain recombines TRBV19 with TRBJ1-1; D perhaps matches TRBD1 (5 bases). The V end was cut by 1 base, the J end by 7 bases, with 13 bases between. The CDR3 consists of 14 residues. Per the germline V gene, CDR1 is LNHDA and CDR2 is SQIVND (reference sequence). CDR3 in amino acids: CASSIAGPGLEAFF. As DNA, the CDR3 is TGTGCCAGTAGTATAGCAGGGCCCGGCCTTGAAGCTTTCTTT.

The chain uses TRBV5-1 and TRBJ2-7; a weak D match, TRBD2 (6 bases). The CDR3 runs to 14 residues. V lost 6 bases and J 0 bases, leaving 13 bases between the germline ends. Germline V lookup: CDR1 SGHRS, CDR2 YFSETQ. CDR3 in DNA: TGCGCCAGCACGACTGGGGGGAGCTCCTACGAGCAGTACTTC. This sequence encodes CASTTGGSSYEQYF.

V gene TRBV6-1 combines with J gene TRBJ1-1, with D possibly being TRBD1 (6 bases). Deletions cut 7 bases from V and 0 bases from J, with 12 bases between. This CDR3 region has 14 residues. Germline V lookup: CDR1 MNHNS, CDR2 SASEGT. The CDR3 DNA reads as TGTGCCAGCACCGCGGACAGAGTGAACACTGAAGCTTTCTTT. This gives the protein CASTADRVNTEAFF.

V is TRBV28 and J is TRBJ2-7; maybe TRBD1 (6 bases). The CDR3 sequence is 14 residues long. Germline V lookup: CDR1 MDHEN, CDR2 SYDVKM. The V end lost 7 bases, the J end lost 5 bases, and 18 bases lay between the germline ends. The CDR3 reads CASNWQGIDNEQYF. The CDR3 DNA reads TGTGCCAGCAACTGGCAGGGGATTGATAACGAGCAGTACTTC. The full variable domain, rest sourced from reference TRBV28 and TRBJ2-7, is DVKVTQSSRYLVKRTGEKVFLECVQDMDHENMFWYRQDPGLGLRLIYFSYDVKMKEKGDIPEGYSVSREKKERFSLILESASTNQTSMYLCASNWQGIDNEQYFGPGTRLTVT.

This clone occurred once. The genes are TRBV29-1 and TRBJ2-5; D is possibly TRBD2 (5 bases). Trimming stripped 3 bases from V and 4 bases from J, with 15 bases between. The CDR3 length is 14 residues. CDR1 is SQVTM and CDR2 is ANQGSEA in the germline V gene. CDR3 in amino acids: CSVDPLGGGETQYF. The CDR3 DNA reads as TGCAGCGTTGACCCCCTTGGAGGAGGAGAGACCCAGTACTTC. The variable domain in full, with the rest retrieved from reference TRBV29-1 and TRBJ2-5, is SAVISQKPSRDICQRGTSLTIQCQVDSQVTMMFWYRQQPGQSLTLIATANQGSEATYESGFVIDKFPISRPNLTFSTLTVSNMSPEDSSIYLCSVDPLGGGETQYFGPGTRLLVL.

J is TRBJ2-1 and V is TRBV30; possible D gene TRBD2, 5 bases. The CDR3 length is 14 residues. V was trimmed by 4 bases and J by 7 bases, leaving 17 bases between them. Germline CDR1 reads GTSNPN; CDR2 reads SVGIG (reference sequence). The CDR3 DNA is TGTGCCTGGACTCCACTGGACTCCCTAAATGAGCAGTTCTTC. It encodes CAWTPLDSLNEQFF.

The chain uses TRBV4-1 and TRBJ2-1; weak D call: TRBD2 (5 bases). V shed 0 bases and J shed 6 bases, with 6 bases lying between them. There are 13 residues in the CDR3. CDR1 and CDR2 (germline): MGHRA, YSYEKL. Here the CDR3 DNA reads TGCGCCAGCAGCCAAGAGGCGGGCAATGAGCAGTTCTTC. Translation: CASSQEAGNEQFF.

V usage is TRBV18 and J usage is TRBJ1-3; D is uncertain. CDR1 and CDR2 from the germline V gene are KGHSH and LQKENI. With 5 bases removed from V and 0 bases from J, the gap between germline ends came to 11 bases. This CDR3 has 15 residues. CDR3 DNA: TGTGCCAGCTCAATAGACAAATTCTCTGGAAACACCATATATTTT. It is translated as CASSIDKFSGNTIYF.

V and J are TRBV4-2 and TRBJ2-5; 9 nucleotides line up with TRBD1. This CDR3 spans 16 amino acids. Germline CDR1 LGHNA, CDR2 YNFKEQ. The V and J ends lost 1 base and 5 bases, in that order; junction bases with no gene match: 8. CDR3 sequence: CASSQAGTGSGETQYF. The CDR3 DNA reads TGTGCCAGCAGCCAAGCTGGGACAGGGTCAGGGGAGACCCAGTACTTC.

V and J are TRBV30 and TRBJ1-4; D uncertain. This CDR3 spans 14 amino acids. Trimming removed 3 bases at V and 3 bases at J, with 11 bases between. Per germline, CDR1 GTSNPN and CDR2 SVGIG (reference sequence). CDR3 coding DNA: TGTGCCTGGAGCCCCTCCTCGGCTAATGAAAAACTGTTTTTT. Its translation: CAWSPSSANEKLFF.

The chain is built from TRBV5-1 and TRBJ2-3; D is uncertain. Trimming stripped 0 bases from V and 1 base from J, with 6 bases between. In germline, CDR1 is SGHRS, CDR2 YFSETQ. The CDR3 is 14 amino acids. The CDR3 region is CASSLGAGTDTQYF. For the CDR3, the DNA is TGCGCCAGCAGCTTGGGAGCTGGCACAGATACGCAGTATTTT.

V gene TRBV19 combines with J gene TRBJ1-2, with a possible D match to TRBD1 (6 bases). The germline V gene encodes CDR1 LNHDA and CDR2 SQIVND (reference sequence). The CDR3 length is 15 residues. The V gene lost 8 bases and the J gene lost 7 bases, with 23 bases spanning the gap. CDR3 loop: CASAYARTVLGGYTF. The CDR3 coding sequence is TGTGCCAGTGCCTACGCAAGGACAGTTCTAGGTGGCTACACCTTC.

V gene TRBV7-9 combines with J gene TRBJ1-2; 7 bases align to TRBD1. CDR1 SEHNR and CDR2 FQNEAQ come from the germline V gene (reference sequence). V trimming: 6 bases; J trimming: 4 bases; junction bases outside the gene matches: 11. This CDR3 is 15 amino acids long. This CDR3 reads CASRGTDSKGYGYTF. Written as DNA, the CDR3 is TGTGCCAGCAGGGGGACAGACTCCAAGGGCTATGGCTACACCTTC.

This chain joins TRBV6-5 and TRBJ1-1; 10 bases fit TRBD1. CDR1 MNHEY and CDR2 SVGAGI come from the germline V gene. The CDR3 is 15 residues long. After removal of 6 bases from V and 4 bases from J, the junction contained 8 bases not matched to a gene. The CDR3 spells CASSLGQGFRTEAFF. The CDR3 bases are TGTGCCAGCAGCCTGGGACAGGGGTTCCGCACTGAAGCTTTCTTT.

The chain is built from TRBV7-9 and TRBJ1-3; tentative D call: TRBD1 (5 bases). Per the germline V gene, CDR1 is SEHNR and CDR2 is FQNEAQ (reference sequence). V lost 4 bases and J 0 bases, leaving 16 bases between the germline ends. There are 17 residues in the CDR3. The chain's CDR3 is CASSSYIDSYSGNTIYF. The CDR3 nucleotides read TGTGCCAGCAGCTCCTACATCGACAGCTACTCTGGAAACACCATATATTTT. Filled out from reference TRBV7-9 and TRBJ1-3, the complete variable domain reads DTGVSQNPRHKITKRGQNVTFRCDPISEHNRLYWYRQTLGQGPEFLTYFQNEAQLEKSRLLSDRFSAERPKGSFSTLEIQRTEQGDSAMYLCASSSYIDSYSGNTIYFGEGSWLTVV.

The rearrangement uses TRBV5-1 and TRBJ2-1; 7 bases are shared with TRBD1. With 0 bases clipped from V and 3 bases from J, the junction kept 3 bases outside the gene matches. Germline V gene sequence: CDR1 SGHRS, CDR2 YFSETQ. CDR3 length equals 15 residues. The CDR3 DNA reads TGCGCCAGCAGCTTGGGTCAGGGGGTCTACAATGAGCAGTTCTTC. It is translated as CASSLGQGVYNEQFF. The entire variable domain, with the rest obtained from reference TRBV5-1 and TRBJ2-1, is as follows: KAGVTQTPRYLIKTRGQQVTLSCSPISGHRSVSWYQQTPGQGLQFLFEYFSETQRNKGNFPGRFSGRQFSNSRSEMNVSTLELGDSALYLCASSLGQGVYNEQFFGPGTRLTVL.

CDR3 in DNA: TGTGCCAGCAGCTGGCTCGGACTAGCGGGAGAATCCGGGGAGCTGTTTTTT. Its translation: CASSWLGLAGESGELFF. The V call is TRBV5-6, the J call TRBJ2-2; 13 bases align to TRBD2. Trimming cost V 3 bases and J 6 bases; bases outside gene matches: 8. Germline loops: CDR1 SGHDT, CDR2 YYEEEE. The CDR3 contains 17 residues.